This TCR beta chain was identified during a study of T cells in narcolepsy. Study-level points and caveats: Autoreactive clonotypes reportedly recurred in blood of same and different patients, not controls. Some memory CD4+ repertoires had no autoreactive clone sequences. Autoreactive HCRT-specific and TRIB2-specific clonotypes were marked in same-patient CSF-versus-blood CD4+ comparisons.

Deletions cut 6 bases from V and 6 bases from J, with 11 bases between. The CDR3 is made up of 13 amino acids. CDR1 is MNHEY, CDR2 SVGAGI, per germline. The data were produced by immunoSEQ multiplex PCR, yet TCRdb's version contains in-frame clones alone and is incomplete. The data hold roughly 30,000 clones, with around four fifths observed a single time. Remarks on this clone: Antigen: not known.

This sequence originates from a human donor with narcolepsy. Specimen: CD45RA- memory CD4+ T cells from PBMCs. The chain is built from TRBV6-5 and TRBJ2-2; weak D call: TRBD1 (6 bases). Here the CDR3 DNA reads TGTGCCAGCAGGATACAGGGCGCCGGGGAGCTGTTTTTT. This encodes CASRIQGAGELFF.